This TCR beta chain was found in a study of T cell responses to AZD1222 COVID-19 vaccine. Study results and caveats: CD4 TCRs covered the whole spike, strongest at regions 160-218 and 743-854. In a largely white British group with more females than males, clonal diversity was possibly underestimated.

From germline, CDR1 is SGHDT and CDR2 YYEEEE. Deletions cut 4 bases from V and 2 bases from J, with 17 bases between. The CDR3 has 16 residues. Concerning this clone itself: The antigen is not known.

TCRdb's table, derived via immunoSEQ multiplex PCR, lists solely in-frame clones and lacks some. The table lists 65,000 to 70,000 clones, roughly four fifths of them singletons. Second doses at about 4 or about 12 weeks were pooled. This rearrangement joins TRBV5-6 to TRBJ2-3, with D possibly being TRBD2 (6 bases). This clonotype was obtained from an adult who received the AZD1222 COVID-19 vaccine. Specimen: peripheral blood, collected 28 days after the second AZD1222 dose. The CDR3 nucleotides read TGTGCCAGCAGCCTCCAGACTAGTATGGACACAGATACGCAGTATTTT. It specifies CASSLQTSMDTDTQYF.